The 8 T cell receptor beta chains presented below share a single source sample, sequenced in a study of cytomegalovirus exposure and HLA in healthy donors. The PCR had 60 Vbeta and 13 Jbeta primers. TCRdb's table, derived via immunoSEQ multiplex PCR, lists solely in-frame clones and lacks some. This table has about 140,000 clones, about 85% appearing once. Sequenced sample: PBMCs. Every receptor here comes from a female donor in good health and CMV-seronegative.

The chain joins TRBV19 to TRBJ2-1; 7 bases line up with TRBD2. This CDR3 spans 15 amino acids. Germline CDR1 LNHDA, CDR2 SQIVND (reference sequence). Trimming cost V 5 bases and J 4 bases; bases outside gene matches: 8. The CDR3 loop is CASSGPAGPYNEQFF. The CDR3 bases are TGTGCCAGTAGTGGCCCAGCGGGGCCTTACAATGAGCAGTTCTTC.

This clone was counted a single time. The chain couples TRBV19 to TRBJ1-4, with 9 positions matching TRBD1. The CDR3 is 17 residues long. V was pared by 5 bases and J by 6 bases, with 13 bases of the junction left unmatched. The V gene's germline CDR1 is LNHDA and CDR2 SQIVND (reference sequence). The CDR3 region has the DNA TGTGCCAGTAGTCCAATGGGAACAGGGGGCCGCGATGAAAAACTGTTTTTT. Protein product: CASSPMGTGGRDEKLFF.

The chain recombines TRBV29-1 with TRBJ2-7, with D perhaps TRBD2 (5 bases). In germline, CDR1 is SQVTM, CDR2 ANQGSEA. Trimming pared 4 bases from V and 4 bases from J, leaving 20 bases between. The CDR3 is 15 residues long. CDR3 residues: CSVVSTGSGRYEQYF. The CDR3 DNA follows: TGCAGCGTTGTATCAACGGGGAGTGGAAGGTACGAGCAGTACTTC.

Worth noting for this clone: At one end the junction does not follow the germline gene, possibly because of a read error. The gene calls are TRBV7-9 and TRBJ2-7, with 8 bases that match TRBD1. The CDR3 loop spans 17 amino acids. CDR1 and CDR2 from the germline V gene are SEHNR and FQNEAQ (reference sequence). The CDR3 loop is CSSRGTGYGPNSYEQYF. DNA of the CDR3: TGTTCCAGCAGAGGGACAGGCTACGGCCCTAACTCCTACGAGCAGTACTTC.

The rearrangement links TRBV10-3 to TRBJ1-3; D gene uncertain. The CDR3 runs 17 residues. The V end lost 0 bases, the J end lost 0 bases, and 12 bases lay between the germline ends. Germline CDR1 and CDR2: ENHRY and SYGVKD. The chain's CDR3 is CAISESETFLSGNTIYF. DNA of the CDR3: TGTGCCATCAGTGAGTCGGAGACCTTCCTCTCTGGAAACACCATATATTTT.

This clone was seen just once. This chain joins TRBV5-6 and TRBJ1-2; D is perhaps TRBD1 (6 bases). This CDR3 spans 14 amino acids. V gave up 7 bases and J gave up 0 bases, with 13 bases separating them. From germline, CDR1 is SGHDT and CDR2 YYEEEE. DNA of the CDR3: TGTGCCAGCTCATCAGGACAGTCTAACTATGGCTACACCTTC. The encoded protein is CASSSGQSNYGYTF.

The chain employs TRBV29-1 and TRBJ2-6, with 10 bases aligning to TRBD1. The J segment lost 1 base and the V segment lost 3 bases, leaving 0 bases of the junction unmatched. The germline V gene has CDR1 SQVTM and CDR2 ANQGSEA. The CDR3 is 15 residues long. DNA for the CDR3: TGCAGCGTTGAGGACAGGGGGTCTGGGGCCAACGTCCTGACTTTC. The encoded protein is CSVEDRGSGANVLTF.

The V call is TRBV27, the J call TRBJ1-5; 9 bases are shared with TRBD1. This CDR3 contains 14 residues. CDR1 and CDR2 (germline): MNHEY, SMNVEV (reference sequence). V was clipped by 4 bases and J by 6 bases; unmatched bases: 4. The CDR3 protein is CASSSGQGRQPQHF. The DNA of the CDR3 is TGTGCCAGCAGTTCCGGACAGGGGCGTCAGCCCCAGCATTTT.